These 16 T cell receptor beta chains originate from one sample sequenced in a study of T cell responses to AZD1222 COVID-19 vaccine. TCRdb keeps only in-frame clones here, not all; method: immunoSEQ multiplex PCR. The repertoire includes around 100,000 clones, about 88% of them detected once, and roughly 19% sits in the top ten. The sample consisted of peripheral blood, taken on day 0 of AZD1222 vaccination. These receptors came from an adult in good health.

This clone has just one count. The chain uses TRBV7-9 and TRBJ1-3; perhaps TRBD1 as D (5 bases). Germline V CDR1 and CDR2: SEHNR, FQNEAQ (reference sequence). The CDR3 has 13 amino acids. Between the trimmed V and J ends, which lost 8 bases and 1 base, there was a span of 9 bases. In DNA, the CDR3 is TGTGCCAGCTCCGGGACGTCTGGAAACACCATATATTTT. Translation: CASSGTSGNTIYF. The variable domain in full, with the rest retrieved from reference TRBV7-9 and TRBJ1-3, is DTGVSQNPRHKITKRGQNVTFRCDPISEHNRLYWYRQTLGQGPEFLTYFQNEAQLEKSRLLSDRFSAERPKGSFSTLEIQRTEQGDSAMYLCASSGTSGNTIYFGEGSWLTVV.

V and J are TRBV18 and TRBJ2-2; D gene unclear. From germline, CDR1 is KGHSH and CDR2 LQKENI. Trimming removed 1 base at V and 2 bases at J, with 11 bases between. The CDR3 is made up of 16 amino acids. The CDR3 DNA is TGTGCCAGCTCACCACGAACCGGAGATAACACCGGGGAGCTGTTTTTT. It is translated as CASSPRTGDNTGELFF.

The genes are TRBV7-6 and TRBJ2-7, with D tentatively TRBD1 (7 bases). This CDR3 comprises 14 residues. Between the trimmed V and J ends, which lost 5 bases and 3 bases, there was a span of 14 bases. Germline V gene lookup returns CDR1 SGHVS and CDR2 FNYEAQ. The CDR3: CASSTRQGGYEQYF. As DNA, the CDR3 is TGTGCCAGCAGCACCCGACAGGGAGGCTACGAGCAGTACTTC.

CDR3 bases: TGTGCCAGCAGCTCCCGACCCGGGCTCACCGGGGAGCTGTTTTTT. It encodes CASSSRPGLTGELFF. The V and J genes are TRBV7-2 and TRBJ2-2, with D unclear. The CDR3 totals 15 residues. Germline V lookup: CDR1 SGHTA, CDR2 FQGNSA. Trimming took off 4 bases at V and 4 bases at J, with 13 bases between the two ends.

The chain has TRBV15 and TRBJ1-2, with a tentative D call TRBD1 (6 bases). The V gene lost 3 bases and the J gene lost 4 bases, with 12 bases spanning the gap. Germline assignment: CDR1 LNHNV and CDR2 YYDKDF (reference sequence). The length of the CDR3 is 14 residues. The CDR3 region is CATSRALDSYGYTF. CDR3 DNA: TGTGCCACCAGCAGGGCCCTGGACAGCTATGGCTACACCTTC.

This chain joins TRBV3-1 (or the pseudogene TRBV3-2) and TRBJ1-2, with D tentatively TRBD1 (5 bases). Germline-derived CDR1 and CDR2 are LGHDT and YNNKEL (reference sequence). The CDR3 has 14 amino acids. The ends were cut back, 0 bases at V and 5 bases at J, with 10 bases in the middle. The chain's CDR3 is CASSQEAGDYGYTF. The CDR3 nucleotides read TGTGCCAGCAGCCAAGAGGCGGGGGATTATGGCTACACCTTC.

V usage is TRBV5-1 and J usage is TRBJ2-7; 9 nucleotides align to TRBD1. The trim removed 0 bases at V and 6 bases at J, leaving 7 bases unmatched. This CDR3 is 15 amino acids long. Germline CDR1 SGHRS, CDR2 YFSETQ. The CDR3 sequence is CASSLETRQGGEQYF. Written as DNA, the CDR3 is TGCGCCAGCAGCTTGGAAACCCGACAGGGGGGCGAGCAGTACTTC.

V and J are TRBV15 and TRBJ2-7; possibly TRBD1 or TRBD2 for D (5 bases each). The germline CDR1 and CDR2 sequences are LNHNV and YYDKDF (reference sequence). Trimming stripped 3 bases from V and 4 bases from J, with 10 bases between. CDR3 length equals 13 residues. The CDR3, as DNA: TGTGCCACCAGCAGTTGGGGGTTTTACGAGCAGTACTTC. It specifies CATSSWGFYEQYF.

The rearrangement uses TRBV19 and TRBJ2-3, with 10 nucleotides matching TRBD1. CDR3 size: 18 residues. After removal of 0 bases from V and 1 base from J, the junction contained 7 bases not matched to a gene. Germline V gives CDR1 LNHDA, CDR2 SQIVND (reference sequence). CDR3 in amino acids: CASSIEATGTGGTDTQYF. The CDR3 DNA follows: TGTGCCAGTAGTATAGAGGCCACCGGGACAGGGGGCACAGATACGCAGTATTTT.

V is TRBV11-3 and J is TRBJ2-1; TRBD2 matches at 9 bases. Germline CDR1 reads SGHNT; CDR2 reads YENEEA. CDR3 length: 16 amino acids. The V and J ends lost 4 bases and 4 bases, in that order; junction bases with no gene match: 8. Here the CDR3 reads CASSYGRGGVYNEQFF. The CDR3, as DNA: TGTGCCAGCAGCTACGGGCGGGGGGGCGTATACAATGAGCAGTTCTTC.

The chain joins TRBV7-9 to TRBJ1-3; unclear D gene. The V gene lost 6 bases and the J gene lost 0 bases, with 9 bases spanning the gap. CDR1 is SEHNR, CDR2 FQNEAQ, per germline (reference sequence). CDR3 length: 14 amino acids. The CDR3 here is CASRPSASGNTIYF. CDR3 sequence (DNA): TGTGCCAGCAGGCCAAGTGCCTCTGGAAACACCATATATTTT.

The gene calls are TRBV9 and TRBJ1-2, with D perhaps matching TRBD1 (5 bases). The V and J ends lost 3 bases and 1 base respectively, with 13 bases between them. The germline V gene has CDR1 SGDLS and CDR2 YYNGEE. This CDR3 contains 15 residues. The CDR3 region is CASSGGGERNYGYTF. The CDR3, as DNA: TGTGCCAGCAGCGGGGGAGGGGAACGTAACTATGGCTACACCTTC.

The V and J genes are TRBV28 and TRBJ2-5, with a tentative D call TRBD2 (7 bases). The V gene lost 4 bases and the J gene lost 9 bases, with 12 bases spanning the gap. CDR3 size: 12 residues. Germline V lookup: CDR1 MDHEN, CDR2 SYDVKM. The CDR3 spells CASSSQGRAQYF. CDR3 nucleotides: TGTGCCAGCAGTTCCCAGGGGAGGGCCCAGTACTTC.

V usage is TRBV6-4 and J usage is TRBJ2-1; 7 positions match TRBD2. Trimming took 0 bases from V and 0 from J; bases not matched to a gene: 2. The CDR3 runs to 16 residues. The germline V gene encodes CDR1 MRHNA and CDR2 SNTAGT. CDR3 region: CASSDSGEGSYNEQFF. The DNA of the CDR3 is TGTGCCAGCAGTGACTCAGGGGAGGGCTCCTACAATGAGCAGTTCTTC.

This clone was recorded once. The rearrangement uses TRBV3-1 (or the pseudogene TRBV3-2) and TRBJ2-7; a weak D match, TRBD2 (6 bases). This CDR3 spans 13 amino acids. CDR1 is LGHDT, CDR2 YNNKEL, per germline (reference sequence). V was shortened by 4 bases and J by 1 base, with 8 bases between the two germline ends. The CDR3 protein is CASSLGTSYEQYF. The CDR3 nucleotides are TGTGCCAGCAGCCTTGGGACTTCCTACGAGCAGTACTTC.

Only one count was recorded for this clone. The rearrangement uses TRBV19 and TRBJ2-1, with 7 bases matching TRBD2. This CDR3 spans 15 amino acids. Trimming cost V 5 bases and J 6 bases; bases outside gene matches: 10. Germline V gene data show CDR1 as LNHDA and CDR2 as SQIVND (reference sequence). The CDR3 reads CASSPGLGLGNEQFF. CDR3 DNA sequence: TGTGCCAGTAGTCCCGGACTAGGCTTAGGCAATGAGCAGTTCTTC.